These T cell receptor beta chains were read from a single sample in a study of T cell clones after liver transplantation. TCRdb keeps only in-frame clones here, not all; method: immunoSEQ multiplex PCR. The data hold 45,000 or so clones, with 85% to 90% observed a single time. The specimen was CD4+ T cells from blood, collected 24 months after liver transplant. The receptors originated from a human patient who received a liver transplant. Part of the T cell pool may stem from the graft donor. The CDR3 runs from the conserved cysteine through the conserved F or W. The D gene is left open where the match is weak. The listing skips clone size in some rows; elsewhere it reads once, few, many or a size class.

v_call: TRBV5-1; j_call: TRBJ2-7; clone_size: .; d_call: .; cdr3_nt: TGCGCCAGCAGCTTGACGGGCAGCTCCTACGAGCAGTACTTC; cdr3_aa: CASSLTGSSYEQYF
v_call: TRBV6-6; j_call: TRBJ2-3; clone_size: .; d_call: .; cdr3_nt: TGTGCCAGCCGACCCGGAACAGATACGCAGTATTTT; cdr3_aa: CASRPGTDTQYF
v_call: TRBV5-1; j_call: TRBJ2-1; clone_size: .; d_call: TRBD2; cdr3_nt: TGCGCCAGCAGGGTGCCACGACTAGCGGGAGAGCAGGAGCAGTTCTTC; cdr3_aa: CASRVPRLAGEQEQFF
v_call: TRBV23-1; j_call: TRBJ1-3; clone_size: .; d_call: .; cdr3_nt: TGCGCCAGGTCTGGAAACACCATATATTTT; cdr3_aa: CARSGNTIYF
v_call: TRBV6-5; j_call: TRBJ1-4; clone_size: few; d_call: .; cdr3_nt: TGTGCCAGCAGTATGACCCAAGCAGGTGAAAAACTGTTTTTT; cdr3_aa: CASSMTQAGEKLFF
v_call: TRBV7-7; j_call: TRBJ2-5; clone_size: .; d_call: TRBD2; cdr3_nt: TGTGCCAGCAGCCCCGCGGGCTCGGGGGGGGAGACCCAGTACTTC; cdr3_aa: CASSPAGSGGETQYF
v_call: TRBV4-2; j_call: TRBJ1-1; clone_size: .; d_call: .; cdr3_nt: TGTGCCAGCAGCCAAGTAAGCGACTCTGAAGCTTTCTTT; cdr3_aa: CASSQVSDSEAFF
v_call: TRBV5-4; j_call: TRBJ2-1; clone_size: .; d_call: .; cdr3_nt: TGTGCCAGCAGCTTCAGCGGGTCTTCCTACAATGAGCAGTTCTTC; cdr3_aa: CASSFSGSSYNEQFF
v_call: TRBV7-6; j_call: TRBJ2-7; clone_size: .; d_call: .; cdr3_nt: TGTGCCAGCAGCCTTGCAGGTGCGGGGCAGAGCTCCTACGAGCAGTACTTC; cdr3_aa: CASSLAGAGQSSYEQYF
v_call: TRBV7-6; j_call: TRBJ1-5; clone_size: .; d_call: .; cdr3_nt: TGTGCCAGCAGCCACAAGACAGAGAGCAATCAGCCCCAGCATTTT; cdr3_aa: CASSHKTESNQPQHF
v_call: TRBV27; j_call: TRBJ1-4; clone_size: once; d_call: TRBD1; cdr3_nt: TGTGCCAGCAGTCTTGCCGGACAGGGGCAAGAAAAACTGTTTTTT; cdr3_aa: CASSLAGQGQEKLFF
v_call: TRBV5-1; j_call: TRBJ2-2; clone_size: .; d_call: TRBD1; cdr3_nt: TGCGCCAGCAGCTGGCAAAACAGGGGCGAGGAGCTGTTTTTT; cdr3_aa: CASSWQNRGEELFF
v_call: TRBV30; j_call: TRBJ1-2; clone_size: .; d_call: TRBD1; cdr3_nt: TGTGCCTGGAAAATTACAGGGGGCGCCTATGGCTACACCTTC; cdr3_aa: CAWKITGGAYGYTF
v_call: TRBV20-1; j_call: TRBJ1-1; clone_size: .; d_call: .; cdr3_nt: TGCAGTGCTTCTGACAGCCATGAAGCTTTCTTT; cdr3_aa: CSASDSHEAFF
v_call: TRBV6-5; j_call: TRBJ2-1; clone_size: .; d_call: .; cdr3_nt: TGTGCCAGCAGTTACCGCGGGACTGGGGCAGTGGAGCAGTTCTTC; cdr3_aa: CASSYRGTGAVEQFF
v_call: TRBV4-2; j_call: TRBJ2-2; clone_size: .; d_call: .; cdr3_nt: TGTGCCAGCAGCCAAGACTTCCGAGAGGTTACCGGGGAGCTGTTTTTT; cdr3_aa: CASSQDFREVTGELFF
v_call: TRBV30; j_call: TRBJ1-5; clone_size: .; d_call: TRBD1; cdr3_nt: TGTGCCTGGAGTGGGACAGGGGATCAGCCCCAGCATTTT; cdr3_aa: CAWSGTGDQPQHF
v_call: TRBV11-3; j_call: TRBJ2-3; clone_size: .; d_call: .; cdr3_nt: TGTGCCAGCAGCCGCTCGAGGACAGATACGCAGTATTTT; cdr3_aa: CASSRSRTDTQYF
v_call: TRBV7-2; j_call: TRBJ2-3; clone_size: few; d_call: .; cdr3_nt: TGTGCCAGCAGCTTGAGACTGGGGAGCACAGATACGCAGTATTTT; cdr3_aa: CASSLRLGSTDTQYF
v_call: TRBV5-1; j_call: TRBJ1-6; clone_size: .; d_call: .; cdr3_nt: TGCGCCAGCAGCTTGGATACAGTTAATTCACCCCTCCACTTT; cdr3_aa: CASSLDTVNSPLHF
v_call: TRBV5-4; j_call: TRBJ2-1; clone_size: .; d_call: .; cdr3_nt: TGTGCCAGCAGCCGAACTAGTGACGATAATGAGCAGTTCTTC; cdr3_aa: CASSRTSDDNEQFF
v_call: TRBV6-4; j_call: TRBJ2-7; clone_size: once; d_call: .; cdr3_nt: TGTGCCAGCAGTCATAAGCAGTACTTC; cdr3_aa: CASSHKQYF
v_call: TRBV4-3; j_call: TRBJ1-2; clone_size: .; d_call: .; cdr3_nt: TGCGCCAGCAGCCAAGATCGCCAGCGGGGGAGTAGTGGCTACACCTTC; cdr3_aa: CASSQDRQRGSSGYTF
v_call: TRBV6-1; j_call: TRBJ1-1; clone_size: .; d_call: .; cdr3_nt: TGTGCCAGCAGAGGCCAGGGAGAAGCTTTCTTT; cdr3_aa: CASRGQGEAFF
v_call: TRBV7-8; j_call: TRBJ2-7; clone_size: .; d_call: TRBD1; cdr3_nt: TGTGCCAGCAGCTTACGTTCACAGGGGGTTTACTACGAGCAGTACTTC; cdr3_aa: CASSLRSQGVYYEQYF
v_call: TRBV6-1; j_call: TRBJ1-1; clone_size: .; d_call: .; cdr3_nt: TGTGCCAGCACACGAGGCAGGGGCAATACTGAAGCTTTCTTT; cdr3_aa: CASTRGRGNTEAFF
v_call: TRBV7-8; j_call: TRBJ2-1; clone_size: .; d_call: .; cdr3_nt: TGTGCCAGCAGCGGCAGGATACCACTAAAGCAGTTCTTC; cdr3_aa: CASSGRIPLKQFF
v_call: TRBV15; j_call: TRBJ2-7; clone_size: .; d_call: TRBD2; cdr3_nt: TGTGCCACCAGCAGAGCGGGCGGGAGCTCCTACGAGCAGTACTTC; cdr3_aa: CATSRAGGSSYEQYF
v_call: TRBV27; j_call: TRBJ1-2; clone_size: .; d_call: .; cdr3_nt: TGTGCCAGCAAACCGCAGGAGGGACTTTACGGCTACACCTTC; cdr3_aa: CASKPQEGLYGYTF
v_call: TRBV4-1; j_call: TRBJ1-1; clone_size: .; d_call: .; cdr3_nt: TGCGCCAGCAGCCGCTCTACTGAGGGGGAGAGCACTGAAGCTTTCTTT; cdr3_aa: CASSRSTEGESTEAFF
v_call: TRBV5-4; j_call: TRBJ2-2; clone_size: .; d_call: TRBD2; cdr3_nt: TGTGCCAGCAGCTTGCTAGCGGGAGAGGTCGGGGAGCTGTTTTTT; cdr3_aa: CASSLLAGEVGELFF
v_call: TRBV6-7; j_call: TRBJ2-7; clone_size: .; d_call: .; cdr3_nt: TGTGCCAGCAGTTATATTGGCGGGGCCACCTTAAGAGCCTACCAGTACTTC; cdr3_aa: CASSYIGGATLRAYQYF
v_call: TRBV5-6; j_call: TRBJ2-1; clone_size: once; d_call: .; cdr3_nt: TGTGCCAGCAGCTTGGCCTTACTAGTCAGCAATGAGCAGTTCTTC; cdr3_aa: CASSLALLVSNEQFF
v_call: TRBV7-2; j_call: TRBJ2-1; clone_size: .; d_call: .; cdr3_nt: TGTGCCAGCAGCGATTGGGGGCGGACTAGCTCCTACAATGAGCAGTTCTTC; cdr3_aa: CASSDWGRTSSYNEQFF
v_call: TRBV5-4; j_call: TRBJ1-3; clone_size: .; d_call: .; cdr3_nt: TGTGCCAGCAGCTTAGGGACTAGAAACACCATATATTTT; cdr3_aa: CASSLGTRNTIYF
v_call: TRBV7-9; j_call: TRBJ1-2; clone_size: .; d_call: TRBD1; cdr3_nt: TGTGCCAGCAGCCAAATTGGGGGACAGGGCGGTTATGGCTACACCTTC; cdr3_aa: CASSQIGGQGGYGYTF
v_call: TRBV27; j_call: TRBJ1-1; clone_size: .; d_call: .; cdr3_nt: TGTGCCAGCAGCTCGATGGGCGCGAACACTGAAGCTTTCTTT; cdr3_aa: CASSSMGANTEAFF
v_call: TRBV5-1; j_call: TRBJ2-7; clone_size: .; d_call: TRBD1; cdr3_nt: TGCGCCAGCAGCGGACAGGGGATCGACGAGCAGTACTTC; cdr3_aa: CASSGQGIDEQYF
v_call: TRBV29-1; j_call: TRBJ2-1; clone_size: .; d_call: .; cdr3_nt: TGCAGCGTTGAATCGTCTCGGACTCCGGTCGGGAAGCAGTTCTTC; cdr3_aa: CSVESSRTPVGKQFF
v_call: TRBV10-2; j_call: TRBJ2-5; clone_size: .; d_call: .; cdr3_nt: TGCGCCAGCAGAGACCTAGGAGGGATGCAAGAGACCCAGTACTTC; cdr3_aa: CASRDLGGMQETQYF
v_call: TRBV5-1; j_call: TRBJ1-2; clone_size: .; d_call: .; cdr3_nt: TGCGCCAGCAAGAGGTCAGGGAACTATGGCTACACCTTC; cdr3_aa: CASKRSGNYGYTF
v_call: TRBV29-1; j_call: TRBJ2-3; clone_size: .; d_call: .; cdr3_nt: TGCAGCGTTGAACAGTTAACAGATACGCAGTATTTT; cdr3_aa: CSVEQLTDTQYF
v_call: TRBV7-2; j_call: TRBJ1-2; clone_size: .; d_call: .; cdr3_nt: TGTGCCAGTAAATCGGGGCTGGGTTTCTATGGCTACACCTTC; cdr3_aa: CASKSGLGFYGYTF
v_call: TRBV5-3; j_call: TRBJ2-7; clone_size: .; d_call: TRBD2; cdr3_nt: TGTGCCAGAAGCTTCCTAGCGGGAGGGCCGATTTTCTACGAGCAGTACTTC; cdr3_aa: CARSFLAGGPIFYEQYF
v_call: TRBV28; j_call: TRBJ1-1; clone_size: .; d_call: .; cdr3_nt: TGTGCCAGCAGTGCCCCCCTAGGAGATGGCACTGAAGCTTTCTTT; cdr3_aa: CASSAPLGDGTEAFF
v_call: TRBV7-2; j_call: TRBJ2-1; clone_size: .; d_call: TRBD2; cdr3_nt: TGTGCCAGCAGCTTGAGTAGCGGGAGGAATAATGAGCAGTTCTTC; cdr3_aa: CASSLSSGRNNEQFF
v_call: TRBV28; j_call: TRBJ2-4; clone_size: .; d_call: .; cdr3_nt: TGTGCCAGCAGAACCGGGACCTTACAAAACATTCAGTACTTC; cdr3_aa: CASRTGTLQNIQYF
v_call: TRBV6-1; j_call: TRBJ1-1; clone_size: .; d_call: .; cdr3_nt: TGTGCCAGCAGTGAGTCGCAGACTGAAGCTTTCTTT; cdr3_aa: CASSESQTEAFF
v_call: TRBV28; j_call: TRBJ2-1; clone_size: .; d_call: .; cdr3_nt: TGTGCCAGCAGTCCTACGGAGGGGGGGTACAATGAGCAGTTCTTC; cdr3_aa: CASSPTEGGYNEQFF
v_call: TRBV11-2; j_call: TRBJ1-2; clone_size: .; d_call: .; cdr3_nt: TGTGCCAGCAGCCCCGCTAGCGGCCGGGATGGCTACACCTTC; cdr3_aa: CASSPASGRDGYTF
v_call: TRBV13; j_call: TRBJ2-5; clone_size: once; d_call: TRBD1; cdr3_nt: TGTGCCAGCAGCTTCGGGACAGTAAAACGGGAGACCCAGTACTTC; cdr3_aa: CASSFGTVKRETQYF
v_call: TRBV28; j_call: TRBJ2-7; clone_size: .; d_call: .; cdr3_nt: TGTGCCAGCTCAATATCGGGACTCGCCGAATACGAGCAGTACTTC; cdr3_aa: CASSISGLAEYEQYF
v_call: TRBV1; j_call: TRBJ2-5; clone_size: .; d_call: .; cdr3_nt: TGCACCAGCAGCCTACGTGGACCGGGACTAGCGGGAGGGGATGCCCTGGGGGAGACCCAGTACTTC; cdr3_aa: CTSSLRGPGLAGGDALGETQYF
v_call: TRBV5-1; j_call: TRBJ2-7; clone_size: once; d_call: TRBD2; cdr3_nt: TGCGCCAGCAGCCGGGGACTAGCGGGAGACTACGAGCAGTACTTC; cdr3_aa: CASSRGLAGDYEQYF
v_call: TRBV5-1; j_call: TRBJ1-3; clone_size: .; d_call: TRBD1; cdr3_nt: TGCGCCAGCAGAGAGGGGACAGCCTCTGGAAACACCATATATTTT; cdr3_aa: CASREGTASGNTIYF
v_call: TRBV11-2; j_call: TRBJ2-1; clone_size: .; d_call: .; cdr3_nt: TGTGCCAGCAGCCTCCTTACGGGGGCTTACAATGAGCAGTTCTTC; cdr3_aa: CASSLLTGAYNEQFF
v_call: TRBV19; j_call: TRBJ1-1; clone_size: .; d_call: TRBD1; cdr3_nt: TGTGCCAGTAGTATAACAGGGGTGGTCACTGAAGCTTTCTTT; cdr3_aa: CASSITGVVTEAFF
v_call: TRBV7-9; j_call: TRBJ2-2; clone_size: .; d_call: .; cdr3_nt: TGTGCCAGCAGCCGAGGCGTCCCAAACGGGGAGCTGTTTTTT; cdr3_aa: CASSRGVPNGELFF
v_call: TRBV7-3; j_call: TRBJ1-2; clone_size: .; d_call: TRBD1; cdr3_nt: TGTGCCAGCAGCCCGGGACAGGGGGCACGGCATGGCTACACCTTC; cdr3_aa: CASSPGQGARHGYTF
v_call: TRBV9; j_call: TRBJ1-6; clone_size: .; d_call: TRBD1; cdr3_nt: TGTGCCAGCAGCTCCGGGACAGGAGATAATTCACCCCTCCACTTT; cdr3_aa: CASSSGTGDNSPLHF